This TCR beta chain was sequenced for a study of blood T cell repertoires in COVID-19. Sequencing used immunoSEQ multiplex PCR; TCRdb keeps in-frame clones, though not all of them. This sample has under 200,000 clones; over 80% occur once, and the top ten carry approximately 8.2%. This sequence originates from a woman over 75 with COVID-19, enrolled during active disease. Sequenced input: peripheral blood.

CDR3 sequence: CASIPQALAGLYEQYF. For the CDR3, the DNA is TGTGCCAGCATCCCCCAAGCCCTAGCGGGCCTCTACGAGCAGTACTTC. The V and J genes are TRBV7-8 and TRBJ2-7; 8 bases align to TRBD2. CDR3 length: 16 amino acids. Germline loops: CDR1 SGHVS, CDR2 FQNEAQ. Germline trimming cut 7 bases from V and 3 bases from J; bases unmatched to any gene: 14. Variable domain in full (rest from reference TRBV7-8 and TRBJ2-7): GAGVSQSPRYKVAKRGQDVALRCDPISGHVSLFWYQQALGQGPEFLTYFQNEAQLDKSGLPSDRFFAERPEGSVSTLKIQRTQQEDSAVYLCASIPQALAGLYEQYFGPGTRLTVT.